These 29 T cell receptor beta chains were all obtained from the same sample, sequenced in a study of OX40 agonist ivuxolimab in advanced cancers. Libraries were prepared through the immunoSEQ multiplex PCR assay. TCRdb retrieved this table from immuneACCESS and kept in-frame rearrangements only. Not all clones are present; in checked studies, unresolved V genes account for under half, and no reason is known for the remainder. The sample contains roughly 100,000 clones, about nine tenths of them found a single time. The leading ten clones occupy 0.45% to 0.5% of the sample. Here the sequenced sample was CD4+ or CD8+ T cells sorted from blood, taken in a trial of the OX40 agonist ivuxolimab. Every receptor here comes from an adult with an advanced solid tumor such as melanoma, head and neck, liver or kidney cancer.

The rearrangement links TRBV9 to TRBJ2-4, with D uncertain. V dropped 0 bases and J dropped 5 bases, with 12 bases sitting between them. Germline loops: CDR1 SGDLS, CDR2 YYNGEE. The CDR3 has 15 amino acids. The CDR3 sequence is CASSVAIGPQNIQYF. The CDR3 DNA reads as TGTGCCAGCAGCGTAGCTATTGGGCCTCAAAACATTCAGTACTTC.

This clone was counted between two and nine times. The chain is built from TRBV5-1 and TRBJ1-2; tentatively, D is TRBD1 (5 bases). Germline lookup yields CDR1 SGHRS and CDR2 YFSETQ. V was pared by 0 bases and J by 3 bases, with 9 bases between. This CDR3 spans 14 amino acids. Here the CDR3 reads CASSLVRGDYGYTF. CDR3 nucleotides: TGCGCCAGCAGCTTGGTTAGGGGAGACTATGGCTACACCTTC.

The V and J genes are TRBV6-6 and TRBJ2-7; TRBD2 might be the D (7 bases). V gave up 8 bases and J gave up 2 bases, with 16 bases separating them. In germline, CDR1 is MNHNY, CDR2 SVGAGI (reference sequence). The length of the CDR3 is 14 residues. The CDR3 reads CASFPRGATYEQYF. The CDR3 coding sequence is TGTGCCAGCTTTCCACGGGGGGCTACCTACGAGCAGTACTTC.

The genes are TRBV6-1 and TRBJ1-1; D perhaps matches TRBD1 (6 bases). The V end lost 10 bases, the J end lost 0 bases, and 12 bases lay between the germline ends. The CDR3 covers 13 residues. Germline CDR1 and CDR2: MNHNS and SASEGT. The CDR3 DNA is TGTGCCATCCTGACAGGTCTGAACACTGAAGCTTTCTTT. It encodes CAILTGLNTEAFF.

J is TRBJ1-2 and V is TRBV5-5; D is possibly TRBD1 (5 bases). The CDR3 runs to 15 residues. CDR1 SGHKS and CDR2 YYEKEE come from the germline V gene (reference sequence). Trimming cost V 7 bases and J 0 bases, with 16 bases left between them. The CDR3 here is CASSGRGLTNYGYTF. In DNA form, the CDR3 reads TGTGCCAGCTCAGGGCGGGGGTTAACTAACTATGGCTACACCTTC.

The chain is built from TRBV18 and TRBJ2-7; TRBD2 matches at 14 bases. The CDR3 contains 16 residues. V was clipped by 6 bases and J by 0 bases; unmatched bases: 4. The germline CDR1 and CDR2 sequences are KGHSH and LQKENI. The DNA for the CDR3 is TGTGCCAGCTCCAGGACTAGCGGGGGGAACTCCTACGAGCAGTACTTC. It specifies CASSRTSGGNSYEQYF.

This clone was recorded a few times. The chain joins TRBV5-1 to TRBJ2-7; 11 nucleotides match TRBD2. Germline CDR1 reads SGHRS; CDR2 reads YFSETQ. Germline trimming cut 4 bases from V and 4 bases from J; bases unmatched to any gene: 13. The CDR3 extends over 17 amino acids. The chain's CDR3 is CASSLPLAGGSPYEQYF. As DNA, the CDR3 is TGCGCCAGCAGCCTACCCCTAGCGGGGGGCAGCCCTTACGAGCAGTACTTC.

This clone was seen only once. The chain carries TRBV4-3 and TRBJ2-2; D possibly uses TRBD1 or TRBD2 (6 bases each). Trimming shortened V by 2 bases and J by 0 bases, and 10 bases separated the two germline ends. The CDR3 has 16 amino acids. Germline V lookup: CDR1 LGHNA, CDR2 YSLEER. CDR3 in DNA: TGCGCCAGCAGCCAACACGGGGGCTCGAACACCGGGGAGCTGTTTTTT. This translates into CASSQHGGSNTGELFF.

This clone came up a few times. V gene TRBV27 combines with J gene TRBJ2-3, with D perhaps matching TRBD1 (5 bases). V lost 6 bases and J 4 bases, leaving 14 bases between the germline ends. This CDR3 has 14 amino acids. CDR1 MNHEY and CDR2 SMNVEV come from the germline V gene (reference sequence). CDR3 protein: CASRPQGRADTQYF. The CDR3 nucleotides read TGTGCCAGCAGGCCCCAGGGAAGGGCAGATACGCAGTATTTT.

The V gene is TRBV7-2, the J gene TRBJ2-5; no clear D. The ends were cut back, 3 bases at V and 5 bases at J, with 10 bases in the middle. The CDR3 is made up of 13 amino acids. Germline V gene sequence: CDR1 SGHTA, CDR2 FQGNSA. The CDR3 coding sequence is TGTGCCAGCAGCTTCGGGTTTGGGGAGACCCAGTACTTC. It yields the protein CASSFGFGETQYF. Together with reference TRBV7-2 and TRBJ2-5, the CDR3 gives the full variable domain: GAGVSQSPSNKVTEKGKDVELRCDPISGHTALYWYRQSLGQGLEFLIYFQGNSAPDKSGLPSDRFSAERTGGSVSTLTIQRTQQEDSAVYLCASSFGFGETQYFGPGTRLLVL.

This chain uses TRBV6-4 with TRBJ1-2; D gene unclear. Deletions cut 6 bases from V and 8 bases from J, with 19 bases between. From germline, CDR1 is MRHNA and CDR2 SNTAGT. CDR3 length equals 14 residues. The CDR3 loop reads CASSPLTGSGGYTF. Written as DNA, the CDR3 is TGTGCCAGCAGCCCCTTGACCGGGTCTGGGGGCTACACCTTC.

This clone was detected a few times. This chain uses TRBV2 with TRBJ1-4; D gene uncertain. The length of the CDR3 is 11 residues. CDR1 and CDR2 (germline): SNHLY, FYNNEI. V was clipped by 6 bases and J by 5 bases, with 4 bases between them. The CDR3 loop reads CASSPNEKLFF. The CDR3 nucleotides read TGTGCCAGCAGCCCAAATGAAAAACTGTTTTTT.

The genes are TRBV29-1 and TRBJ2-7; TRBD2 is a possible D gene (6 bases). V was clipped by 6 bases and J by 2 bases, with 14 bases between them. Germline CDR1 and CDR2: SQVTM and ANQGSEA. The CDR3 is 13 amino acids. The CDR3 DNA reads TGCAGCGTAGTTGGAGGGGCCCCCTACGAGCAGTACTTC. It translates to CSVVGGAPYEQYF.

This rearrangement joins TRBV19 to TRBJ2-2; D call uncertain. This CDR3 has 13 amino acids. V lost 5 bases to trimming and J lost 6 bases, with 10 bases between them. Per germline, CDR1 LNHDA and CDR2 SQIVND (reference sequence). The CDR3 here is CASSASTSGELFF. CDR3 in DNA: TGTGCCAGTAGTGCCTCAACCTCCGGGGAGCTGTTTTTT.

This CDR3 is CASSYPDRVSYEQYF. For the CDR3, the DNA is TGTGCCAGCAGCTACCCGGACAGGGTGTCCTACGAGCAGTACTTC. This chain links TRBV5-6 with TRBJ2-7, with 8 bases fitting TRBD1. The V gene end was trimmed by 3 bases and the J gene end by 1 base; junction bases not matched to a gene: 6. CDR3 length: 15 amino acids. Germline V gene sequence: CDR1 SGHDT, CDR2 YYEEEE.

This chain uses TRBV5-1 with TRBJ2-3; 15 bases are a match to TRBD2. Trimming took 3 bases from V and 3 from J; bases not matched to a gene: 5. The length of the CDR3 is 17 residues. The V gene's germline CDR1 is SGHRS and CDR2 YFSETQ. DNA for the CDR3: TGCGCCAGCAGCTCAGGACTAGCGGGGGGGCCGACAGATACGCAGTATTTT. This sequence encodes CASSSGLAGGPTDTQYF.

V is TRBV18 and J is TRBJ2-1; 8 bases align to TRBD1. V lost 0 bases, J lost 6 bases, and 10 bases stayed unmatched. CDR3 length equals 17 residues. Germline assignment: CDR1 KGHSH and CDR2 LQKENI. In DNA form, the CDR3 reads TGTGCCAGCTCACCACCACCAACCGGGACAGGAGGCAATGAGCAGTTCTTC. Its translation: CASSPPPTGTGGNEQFF.

The chain has TRBV5-6 and TRBJ2-3; 10 bases fit TRBD2. The CDR3 runs 15 residues. After removal of 5 bases from V and 5 bases from J, the junction contained 8 bases not matched to a gene. Germline V gene lookup returns CDR1 SGHDT and CDR2 YYEEEE. This CDR3 reads CASRTTSGVVDTQYF. CDR3 DNA: TGTGCCAGCAGGACTACTAGCGGGGTTGTAGATACGCAGTATTTT.

V and J are TRBV27 and TRBJ2-1; 8 nucleotides match TRBD2. The J segment lost 2 bases and the V segment lost 5 bases, leaving 2 bases of the junction unmatched. This CDR3 has 14 amino acids. CDR1 is MNHEY, CDR2 SMNVEV, per germline (reference sequence). CDR3 nucleotide sequence: TGTGCCAGCAGTCGAGCGGGGGCCTACAATGAGCAGTTCTTC. Protein: CASSRAGAYNEQFF.

The CDR3 DNA sequence: TGTGCCAGCAGCTTGACAGCTAACTATGGCTACACCTTC. This gives the protein CASSLTANYGYTF. The chain couples TRBV5-4 to TRBJ1-2; the D is unclear. V gave up 1 base and J gave up 0 bases, with 4 bases separating them. Germline assignment: CDR1 SGHNT and CDR2 YYREEE (reference sequence). This CDR3 is 13 amino acids long.

The chain couples TRBV4-3 to TRBJ1-5, with unresolved D. Trimming stripped 0 bases from V and 4 bases from J, with 10 bases between. This CDR3 has 15 amino acids. In germline, CDR1 is LGHNA, CDR2 YSLEER. CDR3 loop: CASSQDVHGNQPQHF. Written as DNA, the CDR3 is TGCGCCAGCAGCCAAGATGTTCACGGGAATCAGCCCCAGCATTTT.

The chain has TRBV18 and TRBJ2-7; no clear D gene. Trimming cost V 3 bases and J 12 bases, with 15 bases left between them. CDR3 length equals 12 residues. CDR1 and CDR2 from the germline V gene are KGHSH and LQKENI. The CDR3 sequence is CASSPTDPERYF. The CDR3 DNA reads as TGTGCCAGCTCACCCACAGATCCCGAGAGGTACTTC.

The V and J genes are TRBV15 and TRBJ1-6, with 11 bases that match TRBD1. Trimming at V came to 1 base and at J to 6 bases, leaving 2 bases not matched to a gene. The CDR3 runs to 16 residues. Germline values: CDR1 LNHNV, CDR2 YYDKDF (reference sequence). DNA of the CDR3: TGTGCCACCAGCAGAGGGGGGACAGGGGGTAATTCACCCCTCCACTTT. Translating gives CATSRGGTGGNSPLHF.

This rearrangement joins TRBV28 to TRBJ1-5, with D unresolved. Deletions cut 5 bases from V and 4 bases from J, with 9 bases between. CDR1 is MDHEN and CDR2 is SYDVKM in the germline V gene. The CDR3 runs to 13 residues. CDR3 bases: TGTGCCAGCAGTCCTGGGGTGAATCAGCCCCAGCATTTT. Amino acid sequence: CASSPGVNQPQHF.

J is TRBJ2-1 and V is TRBV30; 14 nucleotides line up with TRBD2. Germline values: CDR1 GTSNPN, CDR2 SVGIG (reference sequence). V dropped 3 bases and J dropped 2; count of bases not matched to a gene: 3. The CDR3 has 16 residues. CDR3 bases: TGTGCCTGGAGAGGGACTAGCGGGGGCACCTACAATGAGCAGTTCTTC. Translated, it gives CAWRGTSGGTYNEQFF.

This rearrangement joins TRBV10-3 to TRBJ2-2; TRBD2 matches at 12 bases. There are 18 residues in the CDR3. The trim removed 7 bases at V and 6 bases at J, leaving 15 bases unmatched. The germline V gene encodes CDR1 ENHRY and CDR2 SYGVKD. The CDR3 loop reads CAIKDRVASGGASGELFF. For the CDR3, the DNA is TGTGCCATCAAGGACAGGGTGGCTAGCGGGGGGGCCTCCGGGGAGCTGTTTTTT.

The rearrangement links TRBV6-1 to TRBJ2-6; 7 bases line up with TRBD1. The V gene end was trimmed by 8 bases and the J gene end by 4 bases; junction bases not matched to a gene: 5. CDR1 and CDR2 from the germline V gene are MNHNS and SASEGT. CDR3 length: 14 residues. CDR3 nucleotide sequence: TGTGCCAGCGAAACAGGGGACGGGGCCAACGTCCTGACTTTC. Protein product: CASETGDGANVLTF.

V and J are TRBV19 and TRBJ2-3, with a weak D call TRBD1 (5 bases). Germline values: CDR1 LNHDA, CDR2 SQIVND (reference sequence). V shed 3 bases and J shed 5 bases, with 15 bases lying between them. The CDR3 is 15 residues long. CDR3 in DNA: TGTGCCAGTAGTATTTCCGGACACCCCGGAGATACGCAGTATTTT. Translating it yields CASSISGHPGDTQYF.

This CDR3 reads CAWSALRANTEAFF. The DNA of the CDR3 is TGTGCCTGGAGTGCCTTAAGAGCGAACACTGAAGCTTTCTTT. V is TRBV30 and J is TRBJ1-1, with D hard to call. V was cut by 1 base and J by 1 base, with 10 bases left in between. The germline CDR1 and CDR2 sequences are GTSNPN and SVGIG (reference sequence). The CDR3 runs 14 residues.